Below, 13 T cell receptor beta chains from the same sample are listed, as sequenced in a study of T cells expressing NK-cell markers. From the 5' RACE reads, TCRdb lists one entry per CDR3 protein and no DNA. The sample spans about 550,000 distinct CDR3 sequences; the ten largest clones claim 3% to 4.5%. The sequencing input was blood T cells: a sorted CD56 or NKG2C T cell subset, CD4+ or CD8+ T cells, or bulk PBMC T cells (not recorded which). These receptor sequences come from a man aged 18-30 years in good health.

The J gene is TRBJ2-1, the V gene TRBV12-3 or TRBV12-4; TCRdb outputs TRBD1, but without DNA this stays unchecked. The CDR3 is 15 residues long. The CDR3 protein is CASSLSLDGRNEQFF.

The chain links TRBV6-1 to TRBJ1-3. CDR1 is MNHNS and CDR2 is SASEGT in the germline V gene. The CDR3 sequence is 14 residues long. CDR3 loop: CASSELTKLNTIYF.

CDR3 sequence: CASSSGLAGIHIQYF. This chain uses TRBV7-2 with TRBJ2-4; TCRdb outputs TRBD2, but without DNA this stays unchecked. The germline V gene encodes CDR1 SGHTA and CDR2 FQGNSA. The CDR3 contains 15 residues. Full variable domain (remainder filled in from reference TRBV7-2 and TRBJ2-4): GAGVSQSPSNKVTEKGKDVELRCDPISGHTALYWYRQSLGQGLEFLIYFQGNSAPDKSGLPSDRFSAERTGGSVSTLTIQRTQQEDSAVYLCASSSGLAGIHIQYFGAGTRLSVL.

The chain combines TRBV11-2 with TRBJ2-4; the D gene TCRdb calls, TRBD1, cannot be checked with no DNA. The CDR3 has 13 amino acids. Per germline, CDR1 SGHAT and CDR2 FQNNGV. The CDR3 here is CASSSGQGGIQYF.

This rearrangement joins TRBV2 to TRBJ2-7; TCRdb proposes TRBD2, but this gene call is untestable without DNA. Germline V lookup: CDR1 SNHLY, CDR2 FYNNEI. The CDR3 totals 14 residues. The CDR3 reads CASSVRLAAAEQYF. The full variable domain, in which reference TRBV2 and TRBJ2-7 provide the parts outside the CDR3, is EPEVTQTPSHQVTQMGQEVILRCVPISNHLYFYWYRQILGQKVEFLVSFYNNEISEKSEIFDDQFSVERPDGSNFTLKIRSTKLEDSAMYFCASSVRLAAAEQYFGPGTRLTVT.

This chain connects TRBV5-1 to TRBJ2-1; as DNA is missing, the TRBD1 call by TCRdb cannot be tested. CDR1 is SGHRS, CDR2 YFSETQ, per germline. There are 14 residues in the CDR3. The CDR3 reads CASSLGGGYGEQFF. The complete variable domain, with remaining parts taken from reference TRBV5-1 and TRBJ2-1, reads KAGVTQTPRYLIKTRGQQVTLSCSPISGHRSVSWYQQTPGQGLQFLFEYFSETQRNKGNFPGRFSGRQFSNSRSEMNVSTLELGDSALYLCASSLGGGYGEQFFGPGTRLTVL.

The CDR3: CATSDLRQHPDTQYF. The chain combines TRBV24-1 with TRBJ2-3. The CDR3 length is 15 residues. Looked up from germline, CDR1 is KGHDR and CDR2 is SFDVKD.

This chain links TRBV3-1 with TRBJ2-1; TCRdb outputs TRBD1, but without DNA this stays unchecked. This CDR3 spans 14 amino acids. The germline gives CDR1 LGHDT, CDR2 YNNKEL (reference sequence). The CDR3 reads CASSHPGAGGEQFF.

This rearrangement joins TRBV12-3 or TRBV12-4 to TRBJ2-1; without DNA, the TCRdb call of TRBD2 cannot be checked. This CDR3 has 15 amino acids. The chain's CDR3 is CASSFTSGNYNEQFF.

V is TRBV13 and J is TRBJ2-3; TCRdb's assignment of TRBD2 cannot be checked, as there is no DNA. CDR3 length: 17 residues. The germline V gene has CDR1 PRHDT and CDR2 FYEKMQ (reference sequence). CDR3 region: CASSPTEGAGRTDTQYF.

The CDR3 loop is CATSDFAAYNQFF. V gene TRBV24-1 combines with J gene TRBJ2-1; TCRdb's D call, TRBD2, is unchecked because there is no DNA. The CDR3 totals 13 residues. Germline-derived CDR1 and CDR2 are KGHDR and SFDVKD.

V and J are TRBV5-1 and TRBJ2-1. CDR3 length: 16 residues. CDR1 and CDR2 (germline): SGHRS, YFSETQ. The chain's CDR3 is CASSLSRTSAYNEQFF.

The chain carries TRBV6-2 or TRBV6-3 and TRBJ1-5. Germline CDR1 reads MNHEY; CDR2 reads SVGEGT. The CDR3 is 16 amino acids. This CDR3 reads CASKRRAGGHNQPQHF.